This TCR beta chain was sequenced during a study of T cells in Graves' hyperthyroidism and ophthalmopathy. The study included ophthalmopathy patients with Clinical Activity Score at least 3, NOSPECS grade at least 4 and duration under 3 months. Diagnoses used clinical symptoms, serum thyroxine and TRAb, thyroid ultrasound and orbital computed tomography. Of note for this clonotype: The antigen remains undetermined.

V gave up 5 bases and J gave up 2 bases; unmatched junction bases: 8. The CDR3 consists of 17 residues. Germline V lookup: CDR1 MNHEY, CDR2 SMNVEV (reference sequence). Whole-study findings and limits: The model's output predicted ophthalmopathy at a median of roughly 6.9 months prior to onset.

What was amplified from RNA transcripts were TCR beta CDR3 regions. A first-round RT-PCR of the TCR CDR3 used the HTBI primer set. In TCRdb, the multiplex PCR reads were re-called with MiXCR into one record per CDR3 protein. The table includes hundreds of thousands of distinct CDR3 sequences, about 20% detected once. The genes are TRBV27 and TRBJ2-3, with 12 positions matching TRBD2. Source material: blood. The receptor comes from a middle-aged man with Graves' ophthalmopathy. DNA of the CDR3: TGTGCCAGCAGTCCCCATTCTAGCGGGGGGGCCACAGATACGCAGTATTTT. Translation gives CASSPHSSGGATDTQYF.